This paragraph covers one T cell receptor beta chain sequence. The data were taken from a study of identical twins. V was clipped by 3 bases and J by 0 bases, with 9 bases between them. The CDR3 spans 15 residues. Germline CDR1 KGHSH, CDR2 LQKENI. TCRdb reanalysed the 5' RACE reads using MiXCR and keeps one entry per CDR3 protein. This sample has around 220,000 distinct CDR3 sequences; over 9.5% occur once, and the top ten carry 9% to 10%. The sequence was collected from a man in his fifties in good health. The sample consisted of memory T cells sorted from blood. The chain couples TRBV18 to TRBJ1-3; D gene uncertain. The CDR3 sequence: CASSPLGISGNTIYF. DNA of the CDR3: TGTGCCAGCTCACCCCTCGGGATCTCTGGAAACACCATATATTTT.